Shown below are 4 T cell receptor beta chains from a single sample sequenced in a study of shared clonotypes between healthy human individuals. Data came from immunoSEQ multiplex PCR; TCRdb stores just in-frame clones and leaves some out. This sample carries 2 million to 2.5 million clones, 85% to 95% of them seen once, and the ten largest clones take about 0.37%. Sequencing was carried out using naive CD4+ T cells from PBMCs. Indicated subset: CD45RA+ positively selected. The receptors here all came from a man aged 18 to 30 in good health. Some clones in this sample may be carry-over from other donors' samples.

The rearrangement links TRBV30 to TRBJ1-2; D gene uncertain. Germline V gene lookup returns CDR1 GTSNPN and CDR2 SVGIG (reference sequence). V lost 0 bases and J 9 bases, leaving 11 bases between the germline ends. CDR3 length: 12 amino acids. CDR3 DNA: TGTGCCTGGAGTGTCGTTCGAGGGAGCTACACCTTC. This codes for CAWSVVRGSYTF.

This chain joins TRBV4-3 and TRBJ2-2; D is unclear. V was cut by 2 bases and J by 5 bases, with 6 bases left in between. The CDR3 is 13 amino acids. The V gene's germline CDR1 is LGHNA and CDR2 YSLEER. CDR3 protein: CASSQYGTGELFF. As DNA, the CDR3 is TGCGCCAGCAGCCAATATGGGACCGGGGAGCTGTTTTTT.

This chain connects TRBV6-1 to TRBJ1-1, with D hard to call. The V gene lost 3 bases and the J gene lost 7 bases, with 9 bases spanning the gap. In germline, CDR1 is MNHNS, CDR2 SASEGT. The CDR3 consists of 12 residues. The chain's CDR3 is CASSDAFHEAFF. CDR3 in DNA: TGTGCCAGCAGTGACGCTTTCCATGAAGCTTTCTTT.

The J gene is TRBJ2-1, the V gene TRBV28, with 15 bases lining up with TRBD2. Germline V gene sequence: CDR1 MDHEN, CDR2 SYDVKM. The V segment lost 2 bases and the J segment 6 bases; nucleotides outside the gene matches: 8. The length of the CDR3 is 18 residues. The CDR3 loop is CASSLRGWTSGRANEQFF. DNA of the CDR3: TGTGCCAGCAGTTTAAGGGGCTGGACTAGCGGGAGGGCCAATGAGCAGTTCTTC.